This paragraph reports one T cell receptor beta chain. No cognate antigen has been identified for it. The input lacks base qualities; no much larger clone sits a single base away. The sample originates from a study of shared clonotypes between healthy human individuals (TCRdb year 2020). As for the study more broadly: The cohort included three men and a couple of women between 18 and 49 years of age. To estimate repertoire size and how much clonotypes are shared between individuals, the study performed deep sequencing of blood TCR repertoires from 4 to 6 healthy adults. Different laboratories and diverse techniques were used to prepare libraries and sequence TCR repertoires, to increase sequencing depth and limit assay-specific biases. Per donor, leukapheresis produced somewhere between about 0.9 and 9.5 billion PBMCs. Results and caveats for the whole study, not just this receptor: Based on pairwise subsampling, the degree of clonotype sharing among donors was expected to be affected by sequencing depth. The genetic and exposure-history diversity represented was limited by the small number of donors. Sampling was restricted to blood, and TCR repertoires in tissue are likely to differ from TCR repertoires in blood.

Healthy HIV-negative adults with no recently reported acute infections or vaccinations were included as donors. Only Caucasian adults living in Nashville, Tennessee, USA were represented among the donors. For unsorted samples, about 90 million PBMCs were counted and genomic DNA was extracted with the QIAamp DNA Blood Mini kit. After blood collection by leukapheresis, PBMCs were isolated using Ficoll-Histopaque density gradient centrifugation and then cryopreserved in the vapor phase of liquid nitrogen. Using the deep immunoSEQ assay, TCR CDR3 regions were amplified from genomic DNA by multiplex PCR. Genomic DNA extracted from each cell subset was distributed evenly over all wells of several immunoSEQ 96-well plates, and each plate served as one replicate. For unsorted PBMC, roughly 0.3 ug genomic DNA, equal to 30,000 or so T cell genomes, was loaded into each replicate PCR. Unsorted PBMC genomic DNA was sequenced across ten immunoSEQ deep assay plates. The purified libraries were quantified using a Qubit 3.0 fluorometer, sized with a Bioanalyzer 2100, and then quantified again using the KAPA Library Quantification kit. A separate single-read 150-cycle Illumina NextSeq 550 flow cell was used to sequence each immunoSEQ 96-well plate. The authors' analysis ran thus. Because only junctional sequences without quality scores were contained in the immunoSEQ output, filtering matching that applied to full-length reads could not be performed. Sequences were annotated with PyIR, a Python wrapper for IgBLAST v1.9, using IMGT germline references to assign V/J genes and CDR3. Reads were filtered out if the reads had weak V/J assignments (E-value above 1e-6), no CDR3, stop codons, out-of-frame junctions, or ambiguous translated residues. A V3J clonotype was defined by an identical inferred V gene, J gene, and CDR3 amino acid sequence. The percentage overlap between two repertoires was calculated by dividing the number of shared unique clonotypes by the size of the smaller repertoire. Three approaches were used to assess repertoire richness: RTK rarefaction, the Chao1 estimator, and Recon v2.1 estimates of unobserved clonotypes. This is the immuneACCESS table as TCRdb keeps it, with only in-frame sequences that have V and J called. A part of the clones is gone; compared with another copy, unresolved V genes explain less than half, and the rest is unexplained. V, J and clone size were drawn from that table, and D and trimming were deduced from the DNA. A total of about 490,000 clones appear in this sample, 70% to 80% of them only once. The top ten clonotypes cover approximately 12% of the sample.

The sample taken for sequencing was PBMCs. This receptor was taken from a woman between 40 and 55 years old in good health. Some clones in this sample may be carry-over from other donors' samples.

This receptor carries the CDR3 CASSLATDLADTQYF. The DNA is as follows: TGTGCCAGCAGTTTGGCGACCGACTTAGCAGATACGCAGTATTTT. Recombination linked TRBV28 to TRBJ2-3, with the D gene too uncertain to name. The germline ends are 14 bases apart after V is trimmed by 3 bases and J by 4 bases. The CDR3 holds 15 amino acids from the cysteine to the phenylalanine. Kept here is only the CDR3 DNA, which spans 45 bases and is read in frame from base 1. From a lookup of the germline V gene, CDR1 and CDR2 are MDHEN and SYDVKM.